These T cell receptor beta chains were read from a single sample in a study. TCRdb re-called the reads with MiXCR, one entry per CDR3 protein. The repertoire holds about 15,000 distinct CDR3 sequences, around 30% seen once, with around 15% in the top ten. The source material was blood. The source of these receptors is a human donor. Both conserved end residues are part of each CDR3. Each record gives: clone size, V gene, J gene, D gene, CDR3 DNA, CDR3 protein. D genes are given only for firm matches. Clone size is not always given. Where it is, it says once, few, many or a class for expanded clones.

size: few
V: TRBV4-3
J: TRBJ1-2
D: -
DNA: TGCGCCAGCAGCCAATTGTCGAGGGCGGGTGGCTACACCTTC
CDR3: CASSQLSRAGGYTF

size: medium-sized
V: TRBV4-2
J: TRBJ1-5
D: -
DNA: TGTGCCAGCAGCCAAGGCAAGGGGGGGGATCAGCCCCAGCATTTT
CDR3: CASSQGKGGDQPQHF

size: few
V: TRBV18
J: TRBJ2-7
D: TRBD1
DNA: TGTGCCAGCTCACGGCCTTCCGGGACAGGGAACGGCAATGAGCAGTACTTC
CDR3: CASSRPSGTGNGNEQYF

size: many
V: TRBV20-1
J: TRBJ1-1
D: TRBD1
DNA: TGCAGTGCTAGAGATTTTCCGGGGACAGGGGGTGCTGAAGCTTTCTTT
CDR3: CSARDFPGTGGAEAFF

size: -
V: TRBV14
J: TRBJ2-1
D: TRBD2
DNA: TGTGCCAGCGCCCGACTAGCGGGATTAAATGAGCAGTTCTTC
CDR3: CASARLAGLNEQFF

size: -
V: TRBV3-1
J: TRBJ2-2
D: -
DNA: TGTGCCAGCAGCCAAGATCAACGGGCTTACACCGGGGAGCTGTTTTTT
CDR3: CASSQDQRAYTGELFF

size: many
V: TRBV30
J: TRBJ1-2
D: TRBD1
DNA: TGTGCCTGGAGACTATCGGGACAGAGCTATGGCTACACCTTC
CDR3: CAWRLSGQSYGYTF

size: medium-sized
V: TRBV4-3
J: TRBJ1-6
D: -
DNA: TGCGCCAGCAGCCAAGATCGACGGGGGATATCAGACTCACCCCTCCACTTT
CDR3: CASSQDRRGISDSPLHF

size: -
V: TRBV4-1
J: TRBJ2-3
D: -
DNA: TGCGCCAGCAGCTTCACTAGGTCAAACACAGATACGCAGTATTTT
CDR3: CASSFTRSNTDTQYF

size: medium-sized
V: TRBV4-3
J: TRBJ1-6
D: -
DNA: TGCGCCAGCAGCCAAGATGGCCCCGGCGGGAGCTCCTATAATTCACCCCTCCACTTT
CDR3: CASSQDGPGGSSYNSPLHF

size: many
V: TRBV4-3
J: TRBJ1-5
D: -
DNA: TGCGCCAGCAGCACTCGGACGGAGCAGCCCCAGCATTTT
CDR3: CASSTRTEQPQHF

size: -
V: TRBV18
J: TRBJ2-3
D: TRBD2
DNA: TGTGCCAGCTCACCGGGACTAGCAGATACGCAGTATTTT
CDR3: CASSPGLADTQYF

size: -
V: TRBV30
J: TRBJ1-1
D: -
DNA: TGTGCCATGGAGGGTACTGAAGCTTTCTTT
CDR3: CAMEGTEAFF

size: many
V: TRBV18
J: TRBJ1-2
D: TRBD1
DNA: TGTGCCAGCTCGCTGGGACAGGGGGATGGCTACACCTTC
CDR3: CASSLGQGDGYTF

size: medium-sized
V: TRBV7-9
J: TRBJ2-7
D: -
DNA: TGTGCCAGCAGCTTGGTGAGCCACTACGAGCAGTACTTC
CDR3: CASSLVSHYEQYF

size: -
V: TRBV7-3
J: TRBJ1-1
D: -
DNA: TGTGCCAGCAGCTTAAGGGGTGGGGGGGGCCTGAACACTGAAGCTTTCTTT
CDR3: CASSLRGGGGLNTEAFF

size: many
V: TRBV29-1
J: TRBJ1-4
D: -
DNA: TGCAGCGTTGGGCAGCCGGATGAAAAACTGTTTTTT
CDR3: CSVGQPDEKLFF

size: -
V: TRBV6-2/TRBV6-3
J: TRBJ2-7
D: TRBD2
DNA: TGTGCCACCTCGATAAGCAGCTTGCGTTCGCTAGCGGAAGGAGTTTACGAGCAGTACTTC
CDR3: CATSISSLRSLAEGVYEQYF

size: medium-sized
V: TRBV4-3
J: TRBJ2-3
D: -
DNA: TGCGCCAGCAGCCAAGAGTATATTAGCACAGATACGCAGTATTTT
CDR3: CASSQEYISTDTQYF

size: many
V: TRBV4-3
J: TRBJ1-1
D: -
DNA: TGCGCCAGCAGCCAAGATAACAGGCAGGTAGCGGGCACTGAAGCTTTCTTT
CDR3: CASSQDNRQVAGTEAFF

size: -
V: TRBV29-1
J: TRBJ1-1
D: -
DNA: TGCAGCGTGGGCGGGGGAGGGATCACTGAAGCTTTCTTT
CDR3: CSVGGGGITEAFF

size: few
V: TRBV6-2/TRBV6-3
J: TRBJ1-2
D: TRBD1
DNA: TGTGCCAGCACCGGCGGCCGGGACAGGGGAGACTATGGCTACACCTTC
CDR3: CASTGGRDRGDYGYTF

size: -
V: TRBV20-1
J: TRBJ2-1
D: -
DNA: TGCAGCCAACCCAGGGGCCAGACCGACTTCCCTCTAGGTGAAAATGAGCAGTTCTTC
CDR3: CSQPRGQTDFPLGENEQFF

size: -
V: TRBV4-3
J: TRBJ2-2
D: TRBD2
DNA: TGCGCCAGCAGCGAAGCCCGCCCCGGGGGGATAAACACCGGGGAGCTGTTTTTT
CDR3: CASSEARPGGINTGELFF

size: -
V: TRBV4-3
J: TRBJ1-1
D: TRBD1
DNA: TGCGCCAGCAGCCAAAACCCGGGACAGCAGAACACTGAAGCTTTCTTT
CDR3: CASSQNPGQQNTEAFF

size: many
V: TRBV4-2
J: TRBJ2-7
D: -
DNA: TGTGCCAGCAGCCAAGATTTGGCTAGTAACGACGAGCAGTACTTC
CDR3: CASSQDLASNDEQYF

size: medium-sized
V: TRBV4-3
J: TRBJ1-5
D: -
DNA: TGCGCCAGCAGCCAAGAATATCGGATGGATCAGCCCCAGCATTTT
CDR3: CASSQEYRMDQPQHF

size: -
V: TRBV14
J: TRBJ2-7
D: TRBD2
DNA: TGTGCCAGCAACCAAGATCCTAGCGGCTCCTATGAGCAGTACTTC
CDR3: CASNQDPSGSYEQYF

size: medium-sized
V: TRBV4-2
J: TRBJ2-6
D: -
DNA: TGTGCCAGCAGCCAAGATAGGAGGGTGGCTGGGGCCAACGTCCTGACTTTC
CDR3: CASSQDRRVAGANVLTF

size: many
V: TRBV4-3
J: TRBJ2-2
D: -
DNA: TGCGCCAGCAGCCAAGATAGGGGACAAGGAACCGGGGAGCTGTTTTTT
CDR3: CASSQDRGQGTGELFF

size: -
V: TRBV4-2
J: TRBJ2-2
D: TRBD2
DNA: TGTGCCAGCAGCCAGGGGGGGACCGGGGAGCTGTTTTTT
CDR3: CASSQGGTGELFF

size: -
V: TRBV20-1
J: TRBJ2-5
D: TRBD1
DNA: TGCAGTGCTAGAGAAGTGAAGGGGGCGCCGACCATTCAAGAGACCCAGTACTTC
CDR3: CSAREVKGAPTIQETQYF

size: many
V: TRBV4-3
J: TRBJ2-2
D: -
DNA: TGCGCCAGCAGCCAAGAAGGGGCAGGGGCCGGGGAGCTGTTTTTT
CDR3: CASSQEGAGAGELFF

size: once
V: TRBV28
J: TRBJ1-6
D: -
DNA: TGTGCCAGCAGTTCGATAAGCGGCCGCCATGGAGGGTTCGATTCACCCCTCCACTTT
CDR3: CASSSISGRHGGFDSPLHF

size: few
V: TRBV14
J: TRBJ2-7
D: -
DNA: TGTGCCAGCAGCCAAGAGTGGCAGGCCTACGAGCAGTACTTC
CDR3: CASSQEWQAYEQYF

size: -
V: TRBV4-2
J: TRBJ2-7
D: TRBD2
DNA: TGTGTCAGCAGCCACACTAGCGGGCTCTCCTACGAGCAGTACTTC
CDR3: CVSSHTSGLSYEQYF

size: once
V: TRBV29-1
J: TRBJ1-1
D: TRBD1
DNA: TGCAGCGTGGGGACAGGGATCGCTGAAGCTTTCTTT
CDR3: CSVGTGIAEAFF

size: -
V: TRBV4-3
J: TRBJ1-3
D: -
DNA: TGCGCCAGCAGCCAAGGAGACACCATATATTTT
CDR3: CASSQGDTIYF

size: many
V: TRBV29-1
J: TRBJ1-2
D: -
DNA: TGCAGCGCTGGACAAGACTATGGCTACACCTTC
CDR3: CSAGQDYGYTF

size: -
V: TRBV29-1
J: TRBJ2-7
D: TRBD2
DNA: TGCAGCGTCCTTAGCGGGAGCTCCTACGAGCAGTACTTC
CDR3: CSVLSGSSYEQYF

size: many
V: TRBV18
J: TRBJ1-1
D: -
DNA: TGTGCCAGCTCACCACTTGGGGGCCCTAACACTGAAGCTTTCTTT
CDR3: CASSPLGGPNTEAFF

size: -
V: TRBV4-3
J: TRBJ2-5
D: TRBD2
DNA: TGCGCCAGCAGCCAAGATATGACTAGCGGGCGGGCGGGGGCGACCCAGTACTTC
CDR3: CASSQDMTSGRAGATQYF

size: few
V: TRBV7-2
J: TRBJ2-1
D: TRBD2
DNA: TGTGCCAGCAGCTCAAGCGGGAGTCCCTACAATGAGCAGTTCTTC
CDR3: CASSSSGSPYNEQFF

size: medium-sized
V: TRBV4-2
J: TRBJ2-2
D: -
DNA: TGTGCCAGCAGCCAAGATCGGACCGGGGAGCTGTTTTTT
CDR3: CASSQDRTGELFF

size: -
V: TRBV4-2
J: TRBJ1-3
D: -
DNA: TGTGCCAGCAGCCAAGATCAGACCCCTAGCTCTGGAAACACCATATATTTT
CDR3: CASSQDQTPSSGNTIYF

size: medium-sized
V: TRBV28
J: TRBJ1-5
D: TRBD1
DNA: TGTGCCAGCAGTGCCATCCCGGACAGGGGGATACGTCAGCCCCAGCATTTT
CDR3: CASSAIPDRGIRQPQHF

size: -
V: TRBV18
J: TRBJ2-6
D: -
DNA: TGTGCCAGCTCACCGTTTCGGTCGATCTCTGGGGCCAACGTCCTGACTTTC
CDR3: CASSPFRSISGANVLTF

size: medium-sized
V: TRBV4-3
J: TRBJ2-1
D: -
DNA: TGCGCCAGCAGCCAAGATCGACAACTACAGTTCTTC
CDR3: CASSQDRQLQFF

size: medium-sized
V: TRBV29-1
J: TRBJ2-1
D: TRBD2
DNA: TGCAGCGTAAACGGGGGGGGCAATGAGCAGTTCTTC
CDR3: CSVNGGGNEQFF

size: -
V: TRBV20-1
J: TRBJ1-6
D: -
DNA: TGCAGTGCCAGCGGAGCCCCCTTCGCTGATTCACCCCTCCACTTT
CDR3: CSASGAPFADSPLHF

size: medium-sized
V: TRBV29-1
J: TRBJ2-5
D: -
DNA: TGCAGCGTTGAAGGCCGGGACTCACAAGAGACCCAGTACTTC
CDR3: CSVEGRDSQETQYF

size: -
V: TRBV18
J: TRBJ2-7
D: -
DNA: TGTGCCAGCTCTCCCTTAGGGGGAAAGCAGTACTTC
CDR3: CASSPLGGKQYF

size: medium-sized
V: TRBV29-1
J: TRBJ2-7
D: -
DNA: TGCAGCGTTATACAGGGAAACGAGCAGTACTTC
CDR3: CSVIQGNEQYF

size: many
V: TRBV30
J: TRBJ2-5
D: TRBD2
DNA: TGTGCCTGGAGCTACGGGCCTAGCGGGGGCCAAGAGACCCAGTACTTC
CDR3: CAWSYGPSGGQETQYF

size: -
V: TRBV28
J: TRBJ2-3
D: TRBD2
DNA: TGTGCCAGCAGTTCGATAAGCGGCCGCCATGGAGGGAGGGCCCCAGATACGCAGTATTTT
CDR3: CASSSISGRHGGRAPDTQYF